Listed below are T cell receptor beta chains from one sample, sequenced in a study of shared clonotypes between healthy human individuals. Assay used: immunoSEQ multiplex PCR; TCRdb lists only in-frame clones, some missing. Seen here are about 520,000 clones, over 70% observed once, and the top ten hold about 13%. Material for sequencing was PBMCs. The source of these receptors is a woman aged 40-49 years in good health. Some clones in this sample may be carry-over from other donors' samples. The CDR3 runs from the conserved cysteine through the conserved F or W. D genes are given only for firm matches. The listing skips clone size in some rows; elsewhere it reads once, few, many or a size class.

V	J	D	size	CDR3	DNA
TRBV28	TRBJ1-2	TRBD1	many	CASSTRFTGDTYGYTF	TGTGCCAGCAGCACACGCTTTACAGGGGACACCTATGGCTACACCTTC
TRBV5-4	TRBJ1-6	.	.	CASSLYASSYNSPLHF	TGTGCCAGCAGCTTGTACGCCAGCTCCTATAATTCACCCCTCCACTTT
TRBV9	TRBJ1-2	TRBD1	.	CASSGGQDVLHGYTF	TGTGCCAGCAGCGGGGGACAGGATGTTTTGCATGGCTACACCTTC
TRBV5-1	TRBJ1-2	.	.	CASSLAGQSSGYTF	TGCGCCAGCAGCTTGGCAGGACAGTCCTCCGGCTACACCTTC
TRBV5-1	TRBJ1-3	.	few	CASSPNGRGRNTIYF	TGCGCCAGCAGCCCCAACGGGCGGGGCCGAAACACCATATATTTT
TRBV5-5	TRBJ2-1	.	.	CASSLAGTNVQFF	TGTGCCAGCAGCTTGGCCGGAACGAACGTGCAGTTCTTC
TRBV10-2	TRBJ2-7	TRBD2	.	CASSESREGPEQYF	TGCGCCAGCAGTGAGTCCCGGGAGGGCCCCGAGCAGTACTTC
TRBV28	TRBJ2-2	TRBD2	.	CATEDGRTSGRSDGELFF	TGTGCCACCGAGGACGGACGGACTAGCGGGAGGTCGGACGGGGAGCTGTTTTTT
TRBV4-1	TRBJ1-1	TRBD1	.	CASSQTTGYTEAFF	TGCGCCAGCAGCCAGACGACAGGGTACACTGAAGCTTTCTTT
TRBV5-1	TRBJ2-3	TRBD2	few	CASSLGGRAPDTQYF	TGCGCCAGCAGCTTGGGCGGGAGGGCACCAGATACGCAGTATTTT
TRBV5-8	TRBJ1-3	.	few	CASSPHRAGAGNTIYF	TGTGCCAGCAGCCCACACAGGGCGGGCGCTGGAAACACCATATATTTT
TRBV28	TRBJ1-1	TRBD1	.	CASSTSLTGENTEAFF	TGTGCCAGCAGTACCTCACTGACAGGGGAAAACACTGAAGCTTTCTTT
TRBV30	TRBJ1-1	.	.	CAWSSDRRANTEAFF	TGTGCCTGGAGTTCGGACAGACGAGCGAACACTGAAGCTTTCTTT
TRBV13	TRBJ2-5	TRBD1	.	CASSLDDRGRETQYF	TGTGCCAGCAGCTTAGACGACAGGGGGAGAGAGACCCAGTACTTC
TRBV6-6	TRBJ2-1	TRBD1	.	CASALGDSSYNEQFF	TGTGCCAGTGCCCTGGGGGACAGCTCCTACAATGAGCAGTTCTTC
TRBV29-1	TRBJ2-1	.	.	CSLDRGRAYNEQFF	TGCAGCCTTGATAGGGGGAGGGCCTATAATGAGCAGTTCTTC
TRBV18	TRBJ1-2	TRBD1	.	CASSPRTGGDGYTF	TGTGCCAGCTCTCCCCGGACAGGGGGCGATGGCTACACCTTC
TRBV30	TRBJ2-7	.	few	CAWSLGSHEQYF	TGTGCCTGGAGTCTCGGATCACACGAGCAGTACTTC
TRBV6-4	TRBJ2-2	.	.	CASSDGLMAGELFF	TGTGCCAGCAGTGACGGACTTATGGCCGGGGAGCTGTTTTTT
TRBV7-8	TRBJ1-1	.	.	CASSPNAVRSGRGTEAFF	TGTGCCAGCAGCCCGAACGCCGTTAGGTCGGGTAGGGGCACTGAAGCTTTCTTT
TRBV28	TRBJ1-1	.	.	CAEEDTEAFF	TGTGCCGAGGAGGACACTGAAGCTTTCTTT
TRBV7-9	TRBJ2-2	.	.	CASSLGSTGELFF	TGTGCCAGCAGCTTAGGTTCCACCGGGGAGCTGTTTTTT
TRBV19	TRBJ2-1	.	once	CASSTRGVGGNEQFF	TGTGCCAGTAGTACCCGAGGGGTTGGAGGCAATGAGCAGTTCTTC
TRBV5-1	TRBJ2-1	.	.	CASSLGTAGSYNEQFF	TGCGCCAGCAGCTTGGGGACAGCAGGCTCCTACAATGAGCAGTTCTTC
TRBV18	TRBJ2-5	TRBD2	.	CASSPPAGGTETQYF	TGTGCCAGCTCACCTCCAGCGGGAGGGACGGAGACCCAGTACTTC
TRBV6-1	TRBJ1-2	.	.	CASGRTYGYTF	TGTGCCAGCGGCCGGACCTATGGCTACACCTTC
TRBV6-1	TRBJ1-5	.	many	CASKGPNVPQHF	TGTGCCAGCAAAGGGCCCAATGTTCCCCAGCATTTT
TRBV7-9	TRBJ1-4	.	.	CASSFKTGTTNEKLFF	TGTGCCAGCAGCTTCAAGACAGGAACAACTAATGAAAAACTGTTTTTT
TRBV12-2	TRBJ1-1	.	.	CASREFTEAFF	TGTGCAAGTAGAGAGTTCACTGAAGCTTTCTTT